This TCR beta chain was observed in a study of cytomegalovirus exposure and HLA in healthy donors. This clone was observed a single time. What it binds is unknown. The PCR contained 60 Vbeta and 13 Jbeta primers. Sequencing was performed with immunoSEQ multiplex PCR; in TCRdb, only in-frame clones are kept and a portion is missing. The sample has around 150,000 clones; about 75% are singletons. General study points: The Asian-associated ancestry cluster reportedly had fewer N-insertions than the approximately 650-donor mean in a later analysis. As a later analysis showed, several of the most significant clusters appeared to be linked to common viral pathogens. Analysis performed later showed TCR beta chains linked to HLA being more clonally expanded than equally common others.

The V end was cut by 5 bases, the J end by 3 bases, with 11 bases between. Germline V lookup: CDR1 SGHNT, CDR2 YENEEA. The CDR3 spans 13 residues. V is TRBV11-3 and J is TRBJ2-7; a possible D gene is TRBD1 (5 bases). The origin of this receptor is a man younger than 35 in good health and CMV-seronegative. Sequencing was done on a sample of PBMCs. In DNA, the CDR3 is TGTGCCAGCAGCATAGGGGCCAACTACGAGCAGTACTTC. It translates to CASSIGANYEQYF.